These 9 T cell receptor beta chains share one sample of origin, sequenced in a study of spatial heterogeneity in lung cancer. The time point denotes: blood at routine non-recurrence follow-up after resection. Using its own MiXCR run on the 5' RACE reads, TCRdb lists one record per CDR3 protein. The sample lists more than 40,000 distinct CDR3 sequences, approximately 24% occurring once. The sample was PBMCs, taken at follow-up. The receptor set was obtained from a female donor with early-stage non-small cell lung cancer.

This clonotype was seen a few times. J is TRBJ2-7 and V is TRBV5-6, with D uncertain. The germline gives CDR1 SGHDT, CDR2 YYEEEE. V was cut by 2 bases and J by 3 bases, with 6 bases left in between. The length of the CDR3 is 12 residues. The CDR3 loop is CASSFLHYEQYV. As DNA, the CDR3 is TGTGCCAGCAGCTTCCTGCACTACGAGCAGTACGTC.

This clonotype has at least ten counts. This chain uses TRBV20-1 with TRBJ2-3, with D perhaps matching TRBD2 (6 bases). Germline CDR1 reads DFQATT; CDR2 reads SNEGSKA (reference sequence). V was trimmed by 1 base and J by 9 bases, leaving 26 bases between them. The CDR3 runs to 17 residues. The CDR3 region is CSARVSPWGLDPATQYF. The CDR3 DNA sequence: TGCAGTGCTAGAGTTTCTCCCTGGGGACTCGACCCGGCGACGCAGTATTTT.

This chain uses TRBV10-1 with TRBJ1-1; D not resolved. The CDR3 covers 13 residues. Trimming took 5 bases from V and 5 from J, leaving 12 bases between them. Germline V gives CDR1 WNHNN, CDR2 SYGVQD (reference sequence). CDR3 bases: TGCGCCAGCAGTACCGGGCCGAATACTGAAGCTTTCTTT. Its protein product is CASSTGPNTEAFF.

This clonotype was seen a handful of times. The rearrangement links TRBV7-9 to TRBJ2-1; 10 bases line up with TRBD2. Germline values: CDR1 SEHNR, CDR2 FQNEAQ (reference sequence). V trimming: 5 bases; J trimming: 10 bases; junction bases outside the gene matches: 8. CDR3 length: 14 residues. The CDR3 coding sequence is TGTGCCAGCAGCCCTAGCGGGAGCTTTAGGGAGCAGTTCTTC. Protein product: CASSPSGSFREQFF.

The chain employs TRBV12-3 or TRBV12-4 and TRBJ1-5, with D tentatively TRBD1 (5 bases). Trimming left V 2 bases short and J 4 bases short, with 6 bases between. The CDR3 consists of 13 residues. CDR3 bases: TGTGCCAGCAGTTTATCAGGGAATCAGCCCCAGCATTTT. It encodes CASSLSGNQPQHF.

The chain carries TRBV5-5 and TRBJ2-2, with 7 bases identical to TRBD2. This CDR3 is built from 15 residues. J was trimmed by 3 bases and V by 2 bases; bases with no gene match: 4. Germline V gives CDR1 SGHKS, CDR2 YYEKEE (reference sequence). CDR3 region: CASSFGTTDTGELFF. The CDR3 nucleotides are TGTGCCAGCAGCTTTGGGACTACGGACACCGGGGAGCTGTTTTTT. Full variable domain (missing parts from reference TRBV5-5 and TRBJ2-2): DAGVTQSPTHLIKTRGQQVTLRCSPISGHKSVSWYQQVLGQGPQFIFQYYEKEERGRGNFPDRFSARQFPNYSSELNVNALLLGDSALYLCASSFGTTDTGELFFGEGSRLTVL.

This chain joins TRBV4-2 and TRBJ2-5; TRBD2 aligns across 7 bases. The CDR3 extends over 16 amino acids. The germline CDR1 and CDR2 sequences are LGHNA and YNFKEQ. Trimming removed 4 bases from V and 5 bases from J; junction bases left unmatched: 13. The CDR3 loop reads CASSPPGWGGVETQYF. The CDR3 nucleotides are TGTGCCAGCAGCCCTCCGGGATGGGGGGGGGTTGAGACCCAGTACTTC.

This clonotype has a handful of counts. The chain links TRBV7-9 to TRBJ2-1; D not resolved. This CDR3 region has 15 residues. CDR1 and CDR2 (germline): SEHNR, FQNEAQ (reference sequence). The V gene lost 3 bases and the J gene lost 8 bases, with 17 bases spanning the gap. This chain's CDR3 is CASSFSGAFLDEQFF. The DNA for the CDR3 is TGTGCCAGCAGCTTTTCCGGAGCCTTTTTGGATGAGCAGTTCTTC.

The V gene is TRBV4-2, the J gene TRBJ2-4; a possible D gene is TRBD2 (5 bases). V lost 8 bases and J lost 1, with 15 bases in between. Germline CDR1 LGHNA, CDR2 YNFKEQ. The CDR3 runs to 15 residues. The CDR3 spells CASGAGVTAKNIQYF. CDR3 in DNA: TGTGCCAGCGGAGCCGGGGTGACGGCCAAAAACATTCAGTACTTC.